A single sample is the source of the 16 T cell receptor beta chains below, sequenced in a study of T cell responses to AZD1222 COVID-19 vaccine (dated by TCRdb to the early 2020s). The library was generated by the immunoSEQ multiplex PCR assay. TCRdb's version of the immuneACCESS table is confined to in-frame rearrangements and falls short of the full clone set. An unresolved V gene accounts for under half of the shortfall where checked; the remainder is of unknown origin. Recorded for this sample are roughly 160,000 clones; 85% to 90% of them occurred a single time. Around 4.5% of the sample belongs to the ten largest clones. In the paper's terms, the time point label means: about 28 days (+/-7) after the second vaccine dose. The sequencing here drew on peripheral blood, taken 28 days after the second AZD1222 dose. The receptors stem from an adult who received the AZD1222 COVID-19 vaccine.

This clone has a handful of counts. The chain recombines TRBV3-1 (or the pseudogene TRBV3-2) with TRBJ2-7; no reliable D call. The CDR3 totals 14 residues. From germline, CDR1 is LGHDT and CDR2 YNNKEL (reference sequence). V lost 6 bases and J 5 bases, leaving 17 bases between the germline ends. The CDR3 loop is CASSNGRIPNEQYF. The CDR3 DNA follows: TGTGCCAGCAGTAACGGGCGGATCCCAAACGAGCAGTACTTC.

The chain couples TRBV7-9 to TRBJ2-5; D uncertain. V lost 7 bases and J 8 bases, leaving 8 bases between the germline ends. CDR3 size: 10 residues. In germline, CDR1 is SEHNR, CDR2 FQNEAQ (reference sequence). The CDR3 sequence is CASNGETQYF. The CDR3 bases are TGTGCCAGCAATGGTGAAACCCAGTACTTC. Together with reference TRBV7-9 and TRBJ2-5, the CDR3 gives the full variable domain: DTGVSQNPRHKITKRGQNVTFRCDPISEHNRLYWYRQTLGQGPEFLTYFQNEAQLEKSRLLSDRFSAERPKGSFSTLEIQRTEQGDSAMYLCASNGETQYFGPGTRLLVL.

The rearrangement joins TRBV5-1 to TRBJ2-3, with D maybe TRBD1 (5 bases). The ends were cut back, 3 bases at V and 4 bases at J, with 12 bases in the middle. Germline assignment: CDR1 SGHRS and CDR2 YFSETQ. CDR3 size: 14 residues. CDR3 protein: CASSSSAGPDTQYF. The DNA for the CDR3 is TGCGCCAGCAGCTCCTCGGCAGGGCCAGATACGCAGTATTTT.

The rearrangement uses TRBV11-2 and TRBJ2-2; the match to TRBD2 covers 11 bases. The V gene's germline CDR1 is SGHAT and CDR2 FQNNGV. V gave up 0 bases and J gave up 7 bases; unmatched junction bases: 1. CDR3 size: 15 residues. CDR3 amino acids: CASSLELAGVGELFF. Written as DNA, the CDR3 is TGTGCCAGCAGCTTAGAACTAGCGGGGGTCGGGGAGCTGTTTTTT.

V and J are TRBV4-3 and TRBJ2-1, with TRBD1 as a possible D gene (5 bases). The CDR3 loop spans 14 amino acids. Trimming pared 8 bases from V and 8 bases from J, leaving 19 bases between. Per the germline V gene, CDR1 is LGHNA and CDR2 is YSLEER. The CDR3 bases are TGCGCCAGCCGTACACAGGTAGACCGGGATGAGCAGTTCTTC. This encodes CASRTQVDRDEQFF.

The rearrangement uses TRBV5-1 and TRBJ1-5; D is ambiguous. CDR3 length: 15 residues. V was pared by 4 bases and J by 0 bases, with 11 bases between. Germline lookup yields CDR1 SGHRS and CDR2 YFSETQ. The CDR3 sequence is CASSVDGLSNQPQHF. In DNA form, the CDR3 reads TGCGCCAGCAGCGTAGACGGCCTTAGCAATCAGCCCCAGCATTTT.

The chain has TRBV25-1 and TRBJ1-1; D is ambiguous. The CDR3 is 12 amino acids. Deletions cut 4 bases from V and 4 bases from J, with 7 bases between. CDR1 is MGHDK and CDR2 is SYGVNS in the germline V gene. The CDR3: CASSGGTTEAFF. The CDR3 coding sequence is TGTGCCAGCAGTGGTGGTACCACTGAAGCTTTCTTT.

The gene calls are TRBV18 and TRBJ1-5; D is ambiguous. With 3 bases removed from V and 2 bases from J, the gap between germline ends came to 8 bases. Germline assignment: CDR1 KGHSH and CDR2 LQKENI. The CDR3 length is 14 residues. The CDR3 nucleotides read TGTGCCAGCTCACCGGGCACTCGCAATCAGCCCCAGCATTTT. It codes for CASSPGTRNQPQHF.

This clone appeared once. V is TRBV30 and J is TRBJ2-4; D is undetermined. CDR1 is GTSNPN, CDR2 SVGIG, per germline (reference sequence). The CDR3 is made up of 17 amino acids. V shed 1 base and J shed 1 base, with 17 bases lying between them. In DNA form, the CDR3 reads TGTGCCTGGAGTGACGGGCAGGTTCTAAAGGCCAAAAACATTCAGTACTTC. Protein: CAWSDGQVLKAKNIQYF.

The CDR3 here is CASSTPSGTGSENGENSNQPQHF. In DNA form, the CDR3 reads TGTGCCAGCAGTACTCCGTCCGGGACAGGCTCAGAAAACGGGGAGAATAGCAATCAGCCCCAGCATTTT. The chain joins TRBV27 to TRBJ1-5; 8 positions agree with TRBD1. CDR1 is MNHEY and CDR2 is SMNVEV in the germline V gene (reference sequence). Unmatched junction bases numbered 27, after V lost 5 bases and J lost 0 bases. The CDR3 sequence is 23 residues long.

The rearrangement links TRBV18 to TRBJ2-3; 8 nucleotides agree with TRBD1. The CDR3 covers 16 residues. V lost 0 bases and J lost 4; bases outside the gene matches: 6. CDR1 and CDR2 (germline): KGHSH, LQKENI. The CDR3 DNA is TGTGCCAGCTCACCACCCTCCAGGGGGCACTCAGATACGCAGTATTTT. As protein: CASSPPSRGHSDTQYF. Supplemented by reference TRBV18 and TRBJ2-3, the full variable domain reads NAGVMQNPRHLVRRRGQEARLRCSPMKGHSHVYWYRQLPEEGLKFMVYLQKENIIDESGMPKERFSAEFPKEGPSILRIQQVVRGDSAAYFCASSPPSRGHSDTQYFGPGTRLTVL.

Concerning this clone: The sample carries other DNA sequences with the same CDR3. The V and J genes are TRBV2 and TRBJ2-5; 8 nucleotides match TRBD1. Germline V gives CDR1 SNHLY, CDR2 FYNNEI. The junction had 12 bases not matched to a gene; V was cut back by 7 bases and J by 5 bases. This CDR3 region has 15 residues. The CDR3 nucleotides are TGTGCCAGCATTAACCAGGGGGCCCCCCAGGAGACCCAGTACTTC. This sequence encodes CASINQGAPQETQYF.

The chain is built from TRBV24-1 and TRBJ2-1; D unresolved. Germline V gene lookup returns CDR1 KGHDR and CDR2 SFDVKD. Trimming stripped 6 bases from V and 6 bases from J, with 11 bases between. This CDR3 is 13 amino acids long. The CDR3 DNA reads TGTGCCACCAGTTCAGGAGAACTCAATGAGCAGTTCTTC. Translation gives CATSSGELNEQFF.

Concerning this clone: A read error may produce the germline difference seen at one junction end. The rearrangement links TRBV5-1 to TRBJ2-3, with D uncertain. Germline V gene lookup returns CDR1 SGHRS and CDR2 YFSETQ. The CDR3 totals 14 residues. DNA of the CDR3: TGCGCCAGCAACTTGGACGGAACCACAGATACGCAGTATTTT. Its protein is CASNLDGTTDTQYF.

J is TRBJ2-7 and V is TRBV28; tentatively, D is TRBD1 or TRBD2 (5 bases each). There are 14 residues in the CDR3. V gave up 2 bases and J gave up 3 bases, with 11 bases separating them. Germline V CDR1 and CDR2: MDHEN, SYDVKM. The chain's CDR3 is CASSLKAGSYEQYF. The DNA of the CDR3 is TGTGCCAGCAGTTTAAAGGCAGGGAGCTACGAGCAGTACTTC.

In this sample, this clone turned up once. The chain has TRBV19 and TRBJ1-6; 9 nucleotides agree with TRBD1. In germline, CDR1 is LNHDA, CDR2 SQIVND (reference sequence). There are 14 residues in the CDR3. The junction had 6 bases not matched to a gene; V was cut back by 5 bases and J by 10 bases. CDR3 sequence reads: CASSPGQGTSPLHF. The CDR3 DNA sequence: TGTGCCAGTAGTCCGGGACAGGGAACCTCACCCCTCCACTTT.